This TCR beta chain was identified in a study of T-cell memory formation after mild COVID-19. Study-level findings and limits: CD4+ contracting clones were found mainly in CM and EM, and CD8+ ones in EMRA.

The V gene's germline CDR1 is KGHSH and CDR2 LQKENI. Trimming stripped 5 bases from V and 4 bases from J, with 12 bases between. CDR3 size: 14 residues. One entry per CDR3 protein, called by TCRdb with MiXCR from the 5' RACE reads. The data show approximately 390,000 distinct CDR3 sequences, approximately 16% seen once. This clonotype was observed a few times. Its antigen is still unknown. This receptor was obtained from a man younger than 35 who had mild COVID-19 (a few samples of this study predate the infection). Cell type and time point are not known. The chain links TRBV18 to TRBJ1-5; D is perhaps TRBD1 (6 bases). The sequenced sample was PBMCs or a T cell subset sorted from them (not recorded which). The CDR3 loop is CASSSADRNQPQHF. The CDR3 coding sequence is TGTGCCAGCTCATCCGCGGACAGAAATCAGCCCCAGCATTTT.